The clone carrying this TCR beta chain was observed many times. No antigen is known for it. The germline gives CDR1 KGHSH, CDR2 LQKENI. This CDR3 is 13 amino acids long. J gave up 5 bases and V 3 bases, and 2 bases lay outside the gene matches. Researchers amplified the TCR beta CDR3 regions from RNA transcripts. HTBI primers were employed in a first-round RT-PCR of the TCR CDR3. In TCRdb, the multiplex PCR reads were re-called with MiXCR into one record per CDR3 protein. Of 250,000 to 300,000 distinct CDR3 sequences in the sample, about 16% were seen once. The data were obtained in a study of T cells in Graves' hyperthyroidism and ophthalmopathy. The study's findings and limits: Onset of ophthalmopathy came a median approximately 6.5 months after the model predicted it. Most expanded thyroid clonotypes above 0.001 also appeared in blood.

Patients aged 18 to 65 with hyperthyroidism were newly diagnosed, with duration under 2 months. Exclusions: uncontrolled infection, other autoimmune disease, pregnancy, lactation. The chain joins TRBV18 to TRBJ2-7; TRBD1 agrees at 9 bases. This TCR was recovered from a woman aged 50 to 60 with Graves' hyperthyroidism that later progressed to Graves' ophthalmopathy. Material: blood. The CDR3 loop reads CASSPGQGDEQYF. CDR3 DNA sequence: TGTGCCAGCTCACCGGGACAGGGCGACGAGCAGTACTTC.